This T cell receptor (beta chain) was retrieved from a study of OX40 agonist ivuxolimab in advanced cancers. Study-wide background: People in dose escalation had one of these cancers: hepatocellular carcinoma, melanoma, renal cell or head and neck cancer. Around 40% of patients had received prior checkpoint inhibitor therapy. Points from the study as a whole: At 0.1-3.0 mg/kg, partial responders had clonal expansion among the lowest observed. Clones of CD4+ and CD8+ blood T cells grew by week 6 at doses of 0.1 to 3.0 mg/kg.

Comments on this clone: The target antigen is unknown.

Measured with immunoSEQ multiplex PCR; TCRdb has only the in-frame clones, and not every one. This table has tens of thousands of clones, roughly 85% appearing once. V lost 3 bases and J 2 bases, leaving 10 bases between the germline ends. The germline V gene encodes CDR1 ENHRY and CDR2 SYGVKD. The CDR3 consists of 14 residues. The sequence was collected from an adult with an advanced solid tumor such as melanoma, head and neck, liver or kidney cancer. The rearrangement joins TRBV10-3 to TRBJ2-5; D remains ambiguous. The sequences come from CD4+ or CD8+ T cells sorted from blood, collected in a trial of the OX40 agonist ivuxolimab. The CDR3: CAISEGPRQETQYF. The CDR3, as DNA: TGTGCCATCAGTGAAGGGCCAAGACAAGAGACCCAGTACTTC.